These T cell receptor beta chains were read from a single sample in a study of PD-L1 blockade in urothelial cancer. Only in-frame clones appear in the TCRdb table, and some are missing; sequencing was by immunoSEQ multiplex PCR. The top ten clones hold roughly a sixth of a sample with about 22,000 clones, around 89% of them seen once. The source was PBMCs, collected around atezolizumab (anti-PD-L1) treatment. These receptors were taken from a woman aged 55 to 70 with urothelial cancer. Both conserved end residues are part of each CDR3. The order of the fields is CDR3 protein, CDR3 DNA, D gene, J gene, V gene, clone size. A D gene is named only where the DNA matches it firmly. A clone size is listed for some rows: how often the clone was seen (once, few, many), or a class if it is expanded.

CASSLEAGLVSSYNEQFF | TGTGCCAGCAGCTTAGAAGCGGGTCTTGTAAGCTCCTACAATGAGCAGTTCTTC | . | TRBJ2-1 | TRBV11-2 | .
CASQDDKGLREKLFF | TGTGCCAGTCAAGACGATAAGGGGTTACGGGAAAAACTGTTTTTT | . | TRBJ1-4 | TRBV19 | .
CASSLGNYEAFF | TGTGCCAGCAGTTTAGGAAACTACGAAGCTTTCTTT | . | TRBJ1-1 | TRBV28 | .
CASSEGSGARGLEQYF | TGTGCCAGCAGTGAAGGCTCGGGAGCCCGGGGACTCGAGCAGTACTTC | . | TRBJ2-7 | TRBV6-1 | .
CASSLAGANYGYTF | TGTGCCAGCAGCTTAGCAGGGGCGAACTATGGCTACACCTTC | . | TRBJ1-2 | TRBV7-8 | .
CASSLNSGSGYEQYF | TGTGCCAGCAGCTTAAATAGCGGGAGTGGGTACGAGCAGTACTTC | TRBD2 | TRBJ2-7 | TRBV7-3 | .
CASSFISGVSLYGYTF | TGTGCCAGCAGCTTTATATCGGGGGTCAGTCTCTATGGCTACACCTTC | . | TRBJ1-2 | TRBV7-2 | .
CASRMTSGTSYEQYF | TGTGCCAGCAGAATGACTAGCGGGACCTCCTACGAGCAGTACTTC | TRBD2 | TRBJ2-7 | TRBV6-5 | .
CASSFPGQGTYEQYF | TGTGCCAGCAGCTTCCCGGGACAGGGAACCTACGAGCAGTACTTC | TRBD1 | TRBJ2-7 | TRBV27 | .
CASTPPPAGVNNEQFF | TGTGCCAGTACCCCGCCCCCAGCGGGAGTGAACAATGAGCAGTTCTTC | TRBD2 | TRBJ2-1 | TRBV19 | .
CASRPRGVTEKLFF | TGTGCCAGCAGGCCCAGGGGGGTCACTGAAAAACTGTTTTTT | TRBD1 | TRBJ1-4 | TRBV7-8 | .
CASSGGRTGGVMNEKLFF | TGTGCCAGCAGTGGCGGGAGGACAGGGGGCGTTATGAATGAAAAACTGTTTTTT | TRBD1 | TRBJ1-4 | TRBV2 | .
CASSLRASGTIIQETQYF | TGTGCCAGCAGCTTAAGGGCTAGCGGGACCATCATCCAAGAGACCCAGTACTTC | TRBD2 | TRBJ2-5 | TRBV7-6 | once
CATQRGHKDSQETQYF | TGTGCCACCCAAAGGGGCCACAAGGACAGCCAAGAGACCCAGTACTTC | . | TRBJ2-5 | TRBV2 | .
CASSTPEPGGEQFF | TGTGCCAGCAGCACCCCCGAACCAGGGGGTGAGCAGTTCTTC | TRBD1 | TRBJ2-1 | TRBV7-2 | .
CASSSPGLLTEAFF | TGTGCCAGCAGCTCACCGGGACTACTCACTGAAGCTTTCTTT | . | TRBJ1-1 | TRBV11-2 | .
CASSPPPGETVQYF | TGTGCCAGCTCACCCCCCCCGGGGGAGACGGTTCAGTACTTC | . | TRBJ2-4 | TRBV18 | .
CASSQEGASRQETQYF | TGCGCCAGCAGCCAAGAAGGAGCTAGCCGCCAAGAGACCCAGTACTTC | . | TRBJ2-5 | TRBV4-1 | .
CASSFRTGAAGNTIYF | TGTGCCAGCAGCTTCCGCACAGGGGCAGCTGGAAACACCATATATTTT | TRBD1 | TRBJ1-3 | TRBV7-9 | few
CASSGRQGSGTGELFF | TGTGCCAGCAGTGGACGACAGGGGAGTGGGACCGGGGAGCTGTTTTTT | TRBD1 | TRBJ2-2 | TRBV6-1 | .
CASSNLGGSHTGELFF | TGCGCCAGCAGCAATCTCGGCGGGAGTCACACCGGGGAGCTGTTTTTT | TRBD2 | TRBJ2-2 | TRBV5-1 | .
CASSPGHSGNTIYF | TGTGCCAGCAGCCCGGGACACTCTGGAAACACCATATATTTT | . | TRBJ1-3 | TRBV14 | .
CASRLALVAGEPGDEQYF | TGTGCAAGTCGCTTAGCGTTAGTAGCGGGAGAACCGGGAGACGAGCAGTACTTC | . | TRBJ2-7 | TRBV12-2 | once
CASSRPGLAGKETQYF | TGTGCCAGCAGTCGGCCGGGACTAGCGGGAAAAGAGACCCAGTACTTC | TRBD2 | TRBJ2-5 | TRBV28 | .
CASSPGRSGSGGEQFF | TGTGCCAGCTCACCAGGGCGTAGCGGGAGTGGGGGTGAGCAGTTCTTC | TRBD2 | TRBJ2-1 | TRBV18 | .
CASSLGGSNQPQHF | TGTGCCAGCAGCTTGGGAGGTAGCAATCAGCCCCAGCATTTT | . | TRBJ1-5 | TRBV5-4 | .
CACPGRGGYEQYF | TGTGCCTGCCCCGGCAGGGGTGGCTACGAGCAGTACTTC | . | TRBJ2-7 | TRBV30 | .
CASRGTSAYEQYF | TGTGCCAGCAGGGGGACTAGCGCCTACGAGCAGTACTTC | TRBD2 | TRBJ2-7 | TRBV6-5 | .
CASAPGLAYEQYF | TGTGCCAGTGCCCCGGGACTAGCCTACGAGCAGTACTTC | TRBD2 | TRBJ2-7 | TRBV19 | few
CASSAGLALNTDTQYF | TGTGCCAGCAGCGCGGGACTAGCGTTAAACACAGATACGCAGTATTTT | TRBD2 | TRBJ2-3 | TRBV9 | .